This T cell receptor (beta chain) comes out of a study of cytomegalovirus exposure and HLA in healthy donors. This clone was observed once. TCRdb's copy holds only in-frame clones and misses some; the assay was immunoSEQ multiplex PCR. This table has over 130,000 clones, approximately 86% appearing once. Germline CDR1 reads SGHVS; CDR2 reads FQNEAQ. This CDR3 spans 13 amino acids. Trimming took 1 base from V and 3 from J, leaving 7 bases between them. Sequencing was done on a sample of PBMCs. This TCR was recovered from a man aged 18-30 years in good health and CMV-seropositive. The chain has TRBV7-8 and TRBJ2-7; TRBD2 might be the D (5 bases). CDR3 DNA sequence: TGTGCCAGCAGCTTAGGCGGAGGCTACGAGCAGTACTTC. This encodes CASSLGGGYEQYF.